Listed below are T cell receptor beta chains from one sample, sequenced in a study of shared clonotypes between healthy human individuals. Only in-frame clones appear in the TCRdb table, and some are missing; sequencing was by immunoSEQ multiplex PCR. The data contain around 580,000 clones, 95% to 98% of them singletons. Sequences were obtained from naive CD8+ T cells sorted from blood. These receptors all stem from a young man in good health. Each CDR3 is given with its conserved first and last residue. The D gene is left open where the match is weak. Expanded clones get a size class; other rows say once, few or many, or leave the size out.

j_call	v_call	d_call	clone_size	cdr3_nt	cdr3_aa
TRBJ2-1	TRBV28	.	.	TGTGCCAGCAGTTTCACGATGTATTATGGCAATGAGCAGTTCTTC	CASSFTMYYGNEQFF
TRBJ1-5	TRBV5-6	TRBD1	.	TGTGCCAGCAGCCTGTCGACAGGGAGCGATCAGCCCCAGCATTTT	CASSLSTGSDQPQHF
TRBJ1-1	TRBV19	.	once	TGTGCCAGTAGTATCCGCGACAGAAGTAGGATGAACACTGAAGCTTTCTTT	CASSIRDRSRMNTEAFF
TRBJ2-3	TRBV25-1	TRBD2	.	TGTGCCAGCAGTGAATCCCAGGGAGGGATTAGCACAGATACGCAGTATTTT	CASSESQGGISTDTQYF
TRBJ2-1	TRBV14	.	.	TGTGCCAGCAGCCCCCGGGGATGGGAGACCTCCTACAATGAGCAGTTCTTC	CASSPRGWETSYNEQFF
TRBJ1-3	TRBV11-2	.	.	TGTGCCAGCAGCTTGGTCGGGGGAACTCCAAGCTTTCGAAACACCATATATTTT	CASSLVGGTPSFRNTIYF
TRBJ2-7	TRBV11-3	TRBD2	.	TGTGCCAGCAGCCCCCGGACTAGCGGGAGTACAGACGAGCAGTACTTC	CASSPRTSGSTDEQYF
TRBJ2-1	TRBV6-6	.	.	TGTGCCAGCAGTCGCCTCGACGGGAACTACAATGAGCAGTTCTTC	CASSRLDGNYNEQFF
TRBJ1-3	TRBV6-5	.	.	TGTGCCAGCGGGAGGTCTGGAAACACCATATATTTT	CASGRSGNTIYF
TRBJ2-7	TRBV15	.	.	TGTGCCACCAGCAGAGCGAGAGGTAGCTCCTACGAGCAGTACTTC	CATSRARGSSYEQYF
TRBJ2-7	TRBV4-1	.	.	TGCGCCAGCAGCCAAGAGGGACGGACCTACGAGCAGTACTTC	CASSQEGRTYEQYF
TRBJ2-1	TRBV15	.	.	TGTGCCACCAGCAGAGTAGGGTCCCTAGACAATGAGCAGTTCTTC	CATSRVGSLDNEQFF
TRBJ2-1	TRBV19	.	.	TGTGCCAGTAGTATCCGAAAGAGCTCCTACAATGAGCAGTTCTTC	CASSIRKSSYNEQFF
TRBJ2-7	TRBV2	.	.	TGTGCCAGCAGGGCCTCCTACGAGCAGTACTTC	CASRASYEQYF
TRBJ2-1	TRBV13	.	.	TGTGCCAGCAGCTTAGGGGGGACTTCGAGGGAGCAGTTCTTC	CASSLGGTSREQFF
TRBJ2-1	TRBV11-2	.	.	TGTGCCAGCAGCTTAGTCTGGCCTCCGAGCTCCTACAATGAGCAGTTCTTC	CASSLVWPPSSYNEQFF
TRBJ1-1	TRBV29-1	.	once	TGCAGCGTTGTATCGGGAAACACTGAAGCTTTCTTT	CSVVSGNTEAFF
TRBJ2-3	TRBV10-2	.	.	TGCGCCAGCAGTCGATCGGCTAGTTCAGATACGCAGTATTTT	CASSRSASSDTQYF
TRBJ2-3	TRBV18	TRBD2	.	TGTGCCAGCTCACCGACCGGGGGGGACACAGATACGCAGTATTTT	CASSPTGGDTDTQYF
TRBJ1-1	TRBV28	.	.	TGTGCCAGCAGTCTAAATATTTTGGACACCGCGAACACTGAAGCTTTCTTT	CASSLNILDTANTEAFF
TRBJ2-2	TRBV7-9	TRBD1	.	TGTGCCAGCAGCCCCGGGACAGCCCCCGGGGAGCTGTTTTTT	CASSPGTAPGELFF
TRBJ2-2	TRBV4-1	.	few	TGCGCCAGCAGCCAAGGTAACACCGGGGAGCTGTTTTTT	CASSQGNTGELFF
TRBJ2-7	TRBV27	.	.	TGTGCCAGCAGTTACAGCGGCTCAGGGAACGAGCAGTACTTC	CASSYSGSGNEQYF
TRBJ2-7	TRBV28	TRBD2	.	TGTGCCAGCAGTTTTAGGCTAGCGGGAGGATTAGAGCAGTACTTC	CASSFRLAGGLEQYF
TRBJ2-7	TRBV6-6	TRBD2	.	TGTGCCAGCAGACCCGGGACTAGCGGGAGAGACGAGCAGTACTTC	CASRPGTSGRDEQYF
TRBJ2-2	TRBV25-1	TRBD1	.	TGTGCCAGCAGTGACGACAGGGGCGGCACCGGGGAGCTGTTTTTT	CASSDDRGGTGELFF
TRBJ2-7	TRBV11-2	.	.	TGTGCCAGCAGCTTAGACAGACCAGACCCCTACGAGCAGTACTTC	CASSLDRPDPYEQYF